This T cell receptor beta chain came from a study of shared clonotypes between healthy human individuals. Whole-study findings and limits: Expectations were that clonotype sharing among donors would be affected by sequencing depth.

V lost 2 bases, J lost 8 bases, and 6 bases lay in between. Germline V gene data show CDR1 as LGHNT and CDR2 as FRNRAP. The length of the CDR3 is 12 residues. The sample holds a few counts of this clone. The antigen remains unidentified. The test was conducted at deep level. Authors' processing steps: ImmunoSEQ output lacked quality scores and full-length reads, limiting matched filtering. Here immunoSEQ multiplex PCR was the method, and the copy in TCRdb shows in-frame clones only, minus some. V and J calls and clone size are given by that table; D and trimming were obtained from the DNA. In the table there are about 340,000 clones, around 67% of which are singletons.

This chain links TRBV12-5 with TRBJ2-2, with D uncertain. This clonotype was sampled from a man aged 25 to 45 in good health. Sequencing was performed on memory CD4+ T cells sorted from blood. Subset described: CD45RA-negative fraction. In DNA, the CDR3 is TGTGCTAGTGGTTTGTTTGCGGGGGAGCTGTTTTTT. It encodes CASGLFAGELFF.